Presented here are 6 T cell receptor beta chains from one specimen sequenced in a study of beta chain features in type 1 diabetes. The study, taken as a whole, reports: Among all four CD4+ subsets, Type 1 diabetes patients had TCRB CDR3s that were moderately but significantly shorter.

No antigen is known for these receptors. Since all of the isolated RNA was reverse transcribed, expressed TCRB transcripts were what got sequenced. Data came from immunoSEQ multiplex PCR; TCRdb stores just in-frame clones and leaves some out. The table records about 250,000 clones, approximately 11% of them present only once. Material: naive CD4+ T cells from blood. The receptors come from a man aged 25 to 45 with type 1 diabetes.

The chain is built from TRBV2 and TRBJ2-2, with 12 nucleotides matching TRBD2. V dropped 6 bases and J dropped 6; count of bases not matched to a gene: 5. From germline, CDR1 is SNHLY and CDR2 FYNNEI. The CDR3 contains 15 residues. CDR3 sequence (DNA): TGTGCCAGCAGCCCCACTAGCGGGGGGTCCGGGGAGCTGTTTTTT. Its translation: CASSPTSGGSGELFF.

This clone was observed a few times. V is TRBV5-1 and J is TRBJ2-3, with 9 bases fitting TRBD1. Germline CDR1 and CDR2: SGHRS and YFSETQ. The CDR3 consists of 17 residues. J lost 3 bases, V lost 0 bases, and 8 bases had no gene match. The CDR3 loop reads CASSLGSGTGLTDTQYF. The CDR3 coding sequence is TGCGCCAGCAGCTTGGGTTCCGGGACAGGGCTTACAGATACGCAGTATTTT.

Only a few counts were recorded for this clone. This chain connects TRBV5-4 to TRBJ1-1; TRBD1 aligns across 8 bases. The ends lost 3 bases at V and 1 base at J; junction bases unmatched: 5. The CDR3 loop spans 15 amino acids. Per the germline V gene, CDR1 is SGHNT and CDR2 is YYREEE (reference sequence). CDR3 DNA: TGTGCCAGCAGCTGGACAGGGTTGAGGAACACTGAAGCTTTCTTT. This translates into CASSWTGLRNTEAFF.

This clone was counted only a few times. The V gene is TRBV29-1, the J gene TRBJ1-1; the D gene is possibly TRBD1 (5 bases). The CDR3 length is 13 residues. Germline CDR1 and CDR2: SQVTM and ANQGSEA. Deletions cut 3 bases from V and 10 bases from J, with 18 bases between. The CDR3 sequence is CSVEGRHGVGAFF. In DNA form, the CDR3 reads TGCAGCGTTGAGGGGCGGCACGGAGTGGGAGCTTTCTTT.

This clone was counted only a few times. The chain couples TRBV4-2 to TRBJ2-7; 7 bases are a match to TRBD1. CDR1 and CDR2 (germline): LGHNA, YNFKEQ. The CDR3 is 17 residues long. V was clipped by 2 bases and J by 0 bases; unmatched bases: 10. Here the CDR3 DNA reads TGTGCCAGCAGCCAATTCATTCCGGGACAGACCTCCTACGAGCAGTACTTC. It yields the protein CASSQFIPGQTSYEQYF.

The genes are TRBV2 and TRBJ2-1; 12 bases align to TRBD2. J gave up 3 bases and V 6 bases, and 0 bases lay outside the gene matches. This CDR3 is built from 14 residues. The germline CDR1 and CDR2 sequences are SNHLY and FYNNEI. The chain's CDR3 is CASRTSGGYNEQFF. Written as DNA, the CDR3 is TGTGCCAGCAGGACTAGCGGGGGCTACAATGAGCAGTTCTTC.